These 4 T cell receptor beta chains came from one sample sequenced in a study of cytomegalovirus exposure and HLA in healthy donors. Researchers ran the PCR with 60 Vbeta and 13 Jbeta primers. Profiled with immunoSEQ multiplex PCR; TCRdb holds only in-frame clones, not every one. The profile shows about 130,000 clones, approximately 74% of them singletons. Material: PBMCs. These receptors were obtained from a male donor in good health and CMV-seronegative.

CDR3 sequence (DNA): TGCGCCTCTCGACAGTGGCTGGGGGGGAACACCGGGGAGCTGTTTTTT. This encodes CASRQWLGGNTGELFF. The gene calls are TRBV4-3 and TRBJ2-2, with D tentatively TRBD2 (6 bases). The CDR3 length is 16 residues. Trimming removed 11 bases at V and 1 base at J, with 20 bases between. The V gene's germline CDR1 is LGHNA and CDR2 YSLEER.

The gene calls are TRBV7-2 and TRBJ2-5; D is possibly TRBD2 (5 bases). Germline V gene data show CDR1 as SGHTA and CDR2 as FQGNSA. The CDR3 consists of 15 residues. Deletions cut 1 base from V and 0 bases from J, with 9 bases between. The CDR3 DNA is TGTGCCAGCAGCTTAGGTATGAGGGACCAAGAGACCCAGTACTTC. Translated: CASSLGMRDQETQYF.

The V and J genes are TRBV18 and TRBJ1-5; 9 bases are shared with TRBD1. The germline V gene has CDR1 KGHSH and CDR2 LQKENI. CDR3 length: 17 residues. J gave up 0 bases and V 3 bases, and 6 bases lay outside the gene matches. The CDR3 is CASSPFGGQGSNQPQHF. The CDR3 DNA reads TGTGCCAGCTCACCCTTTGGGGGACAGGGTAGCAATCAGCCCCAGCATTTT.

The CDR3 DNA is TGTGCCAGCAGTCCATCAGGTCCGGGAGTGGGCACAGATACGCAGTATTTT. It encodes CASSPSGPGVGTDTQYF. The rearrangement uses TRBV28 and TRBJ2-3, with a possible D match to TRBD2 (6 bases). Germline V gene lookup returns CDR1 MDHEN and CDR2 SYDVKM. V was pared by 5 bases and J by 1 base, with 19 bases between. The CDR3 runs 17 residues.